Listed here is a single TCR beta chain. The record originates from a study of cytomegalovirus exposure and HLA in healthy donors. This CDR3 is 16 amino acids long. The V and J ends lost 2 bases and 0 bases respectively, with 12 bases between them. From germline, CDR1 is SGHRS and CDR2 YFSETQ. It was with 60 Vbeta and 13 Jbeta primers that the PCR ran. Some clones are missing from TCRdb's copy, which holds only in-frame ones; the method was immunoSEQ multiplex PCR. This table holds about 160,000 clones, about 75% found once. This receptor was obtained from a female donor in good health and CMV-seronegative. V is TRBV5-1 and J is TRBJ2-4; D might be TRBD1 (6 bases). The sequenced sample consisted of PBMCs. Here the CDR3 reads CASSFLPGVAKNIQYF. CDR3 sequence (DNA): TGCGCCAGCAGCTTCCTTCCAGGGGTAGCCAAAAACATTCAGTACTTC. The entire variable domain, with the rest obtained from reference TRBV5-1 and TRBJ2-4, is as follows: KAGVTQTPRYLIKTRGQQVTLSCSPISGHRSVSWYQQTPGQGLQFLFEYFSETQRNKGNFPGRFSGRQFSNSRSEMNVSTLELGDSALYLCASSFLPGVAKNIQYFGAGTRLSVL.